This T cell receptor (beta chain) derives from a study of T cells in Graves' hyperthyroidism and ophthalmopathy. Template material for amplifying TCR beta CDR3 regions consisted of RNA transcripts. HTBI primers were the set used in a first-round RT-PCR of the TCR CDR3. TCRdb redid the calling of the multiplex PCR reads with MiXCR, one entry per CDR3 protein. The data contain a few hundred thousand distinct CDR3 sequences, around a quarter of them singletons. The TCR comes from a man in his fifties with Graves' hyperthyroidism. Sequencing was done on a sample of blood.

The DNA of the CDR3 is TGCAGTGCTAGCTCCAGACTAGCGGCCTCGGAGACCCAGTACTTC. This encodes CSASSRLAASETQYF. The chain recombines TRBV20-1 with TRBJ2-5, with 9 bases matching TRBD2. Germline-derived CDR1 and CDR2 are DFQATT and SNEGSKA (reference sequence). The CDR3 totals 15 residues. V lost 3 bases, J lost 5 bases, and 10 bases stayed unmatched.